This T cell receptor (beta chain) was captured in a study of blood T cell repertoires in COVID-19. TCRdb keeps only in-frame clones here, not all; method: immunoSEQ multiplex PCR. The sample contains 95,000 to 100,000 clones, about 88% of which appear only once. Trimming pared 1 base from V and 5 bases from J, leaving 15 bases between. The CDR3 consists of 15 residues. Germline V gene data show CDR1 as SGHNT and CDR2 as YYREEE (reference sequence). Only a few counts were recorded for this clone. This sequence was found in a woman in her fifties or sixties with acute or convalescent COVID-19. The chain has TRBV5-4 and TRBJ1-2; perhaps TRBD1 as D (5 bases). Sequences were obtained from peripheral blood. The CDR3 DNA follows: TGTGCCAGCAGCTTGAGTCCGGACACTACATATGGCTACACCTTC. As protein: CASSLSPDTTYGYTF. Combining the CDR3 with reference TRBV5-4 and TRBJ1-2 gives the whole variable domain ETGVTQSPTHLIKTRGQQVTLRCSSQSGHNTVSWYQQALGQGPQFIFQYYREEENGRGNFPPRFSGLQFPNYSSELNVNALELDDSALYLCASSLSPDTTYGYTFGSGTRLTVV.